One and the same sample provided the 17 T cell receptor beta chains below, sequenced in a study of long-term antiretroviral therapy in people with HIV. At the survey level, the v3.0 immunoSEQ assay was run. Clones were sequenced by immunoSEQ multiplex PCR, and TCRdb holds only the in-frame ones, with some missing. The sample has over 30,000 clones, roughly 77% seen once; the top ten hold approximately 3.2%. The sequenced sample was unsorted PBMCs, obtained 1.9 years after starting antiretroviral therapy. The source of these receptors is a man younger than 35 with HIV.

By share, this clone counts as medium-sized (0.01 to 0.1%). The chain recombines TRBV19 with TRBJ1-2; 7 nucleotides line up with TRBD1. Germline-derived CDR1 and CDR2 are LNHDA and SQIVND (reference sequence). The trim removed 5 bases at V and 6 bases at J, leaving 15 bases unmatched. The CDR3 is made up of 16 amino acids. CDR3 sequence (DNA): TGTGCCAGTAGTTTTAGGACAGGAGGCCATCCAGATGGCTACACCTTC. Protein product: CASSFRTGGHPDGYTF. Looking up the rest from reference TRBV19 and TRBJ1-2 gives the full variable domain: DGGITQSPKYLFRKEGQNVTLSCEQNLNHDAMYWYRQDPGQGLRLIYYSQIVNDFQKGDIAEGYSVSREKKESFPLTVTSAQKNPTAFYLCASSFRTGGHPDGYTFGSGTRLTVV.

This clone was seen only once. V gene TRBV19 combines with J gene TRBJ1-3, with D hard to call. The germline gives CDR1 LNHDA, CDR2 SQIVND (reference sequence). The V and J ends lost 5 bases and 0 bases respectively, with 11 bases between them. This CDR3 has 15 amino acids. The CDR3 DNA is TGTGCCAGTAGTCGTGACTTGACCTCTGGAAACACCATATATTTT. Its translation is CASSRDLTSGNTIYF.

This clone was seen a few times. The rearrangement joins TRBV6-5 to TRBJ2-7, with D perhaps given as TRBD1 or TRBD2 (5 bases each). Germline V gene lookup returns CDR1 MNHEY and CDR2 SVGAGI. The CDR3 is 12 amino acids. V lost 2 bases and J 6 bases, leaving 8 bases between the germline ends. CDR3 amino acids: CASSYGGGEQYF. The CDR3 DNA follows: TGTGCCAGCAGTTACGGGGGTGGCGAGCAGTACTTC.

Only a few counts were recorded for this clone. CDR3 in amino acids: CASSLAGTGTGYTF. The CDR3 DNA reads TGTGCCAGCAGCTTAGCCGGGACAGGGACCGGCTACACCTTC. The chain recombines TRBV7-9 with TRBJ1-2, with 9 nucleotides matching TRBD1. The CDR3 is 14 amino acids. CDR1 and CDR2 from the germline V gene are SEHNR and FQNEAQ (reference sequence). V lost 0 bases and J lost 8; bases outside the gene matches: 4.

This chain links TRBV7-8 with TRBJ1-3, with a possible D match to TRBD1 (6 bases). V lost 3 bases, J lost 4 bases, and 10 bases lay in between. CDR1 is SGHVS and CDR2 is FQNEAQ in the germline V gene. The CDR3 is made up of 14 amino acids. CDR3 sequence (DNA): TGTGCCAGCAGCTTTGCAGGGGTAGGAAACACCATATATTTT. It translates to CASSFAGVGNTIYF.

In its sample, this clone was seen a few times. V is TRBV7-6 and J is TRBJ1-2; possibly TRBD1 for D (5 bases). V dropped 1 base and J dropped 5 bases, with 14 bases sitting between them. Germline V gene lookup returns CDR1 SGHVS and CDR2 FNYEAQ. This CDR3 has 15 residues. Here the CDR3 reads CASSLEGGAFYGYTF. CDR3 nucleotides: TGTGCCAGCAGCTTAGAGGGCGGGGCCTTTTATGGCTACACCTTC.

The chain uses TRBV28 and TRBJ1-2, with 8 bases identical to TRBD1. This CDR3 contains 16 residues. The V gene end was trimmed by 5 bases and the J gene end by 6 bases; junction bases not matched to a gene: 14. Germline V CDR1 and CDR2: MDHEN, SYDVKM. The CDR3 DNA sequence: TGTGCCAGCAGTCCCATATATGACAGGGGTCTGGATGGCTACACCTTC. Translating it yields CASSPIYDRGLDGYTF.

The chain carries TRBV2 and TRBJ1-2, with D perhaps TRBD1 (5 bases). The V gene's germline CDR1 is SNHLY and CDR2 FYNNEI. Trimming shortened V by 5 bases and J by 6 bases, and 13 bases separated the two germline ends. This CDR3 is built from 13 residues. As DNA, the CDR3 is TGTGCCAGCAGTCTGGACGGGGGGAATGGCTACACCTTC. This encodes CASSLDGGNGYTF.

The chain couples TRBV28 to TRBJ2-2; 9 bases match TRBD1. Germline lookup yields CDR1 MDHEN and CDR2 SYDVKM. CDR3 length: 14 amino acids. V lost 6 bases to trimming and J lost 4 bases; unmatched junction nucleotides: 3. In DNA form, the CDR3 reads TGTGCCAGCAGCATACAGGGGGCCACCGGGGAGCTGTTTTTT. The encoded protein is CASSIQGATGELFF.

The chain joins TRBV11-3 to TRBJ1-4; TRBD1 agrees at 7 bases. The CDR3 has 16 residues. Trimming removed 3 bases from V and 6 bases from J; junction bases left unmatched: 10. Germline CDR1 reads SGHNT; CDR2 reads YENEEA. The CDR3 nucleotides are TGTGCCAGCAGCTTGGACCTCCGGGACAGCGATGAAAAACTGTTTTTT. Translation: CASSLDLRDSDEKLFF.

The chain links TRBV10-3 to TRBJ1-3; TRBD1 aligns across 7 bases. V shed 2 bases, J shed 0 bases, and the junction held 10 bases outside the gene matches. The CDR3 extends over 18 amino acids. Per germline, CDR1 ENHRY and CDR2 SYGVKD. In DNA, the CDR3 is TGTGCCATCAGTGAGCCGGCGGGACAGAGTTTCTCTGGAAACACCATATATTTT. The encoded protein is CAISEPAGQSFSGNTIYF.

The chain has TRBV11-2 and TRBJ1-4, with TRBD1 matching over 8 bases. Germline values: CDR1 SGHAT, CDR2 FQNNGV. The CDR3 sequence is 16 residues long. J gave up 5 bases and V 3 bases, and 8 bases lay outside the gene matches. For the CDR3, the DNA is TGTGCCAGCAGCTTTATTGCGGGACAGGAGAATGAAAAACTGTTTTTT. Translating it yields CASSFIAGQENEKLFF.

This clone was seen more than once but under ten times. The genes are TRBV6-5 and TRBJ1-2; tentative D call: TRBD1 (6 bases). The germline V and J ends were trimmed by 5 bases and 7 bases, with 17 bases remaining between them. In germline, CDR1 is MNHEY, CDR2 SVGAGI. This CDR3 region has 14 residues. The DNA for the CDR3 is TGTGCCAGCAGTGCTCGGGACATGACCGCTGGCTACACCTTC. Translating gives CASSARDMTAGYTF.

This chain connects TRBV5-1 to TRBJ2-1, with no clear D. CDR3 length: 15 residues. V was clipped by 0 bases and J by 4 bases, with 11 bases between them. Germline CDR1 reads SGHRS; CDR2 reads YFSETQ. CDR3 nucleotide sequence: TGCGCCAGCAGCTTGGGTCTAGAAAGGTACAATGAGCAGTTCTTC. The encoded protein is CASSLGLERYNEQFF.

A few counts support this clone. This sequence joins TRBV19 and TRBJ1-5, with D maybe TRBD1 (5 bases). The germline gives CDR1 LNHDA, CDR2 SQIVND (reference sequence). The ends were cut back, 7 bases at V and 2 bases at J, with 15 bases in the middle. The CDR3 length is 15 residues. DNA of the CDR3: TGTGCCAGTACAGGGCCGCTCGGAGGCAATCAGCCCCAGCATTTT. It yields the protein CASTGPLGGNQPQHF.

The chain recombines TRBV6-5 with TRBJ1-4; D call uncertain. The V end lost 0 bases, the J end lost 8 bases, and 10 bases lay between the germline ends. Germline V gene lookup returns CDR1 MNHEY and CDR2 SVGAGI. This CDR3 has 14 residues. In DNA, the CDR3 is TGTGCCAGCAGTTACTCTACGCAGCCAGAAAAACTGTTTTTT. Translated, it gives CASSYSTQPEKLFF.

This chain joins TRBV15 and TRBJ1-5, with unresolved D. The CDR3 length is 13 residues. The germline gives CDR1 LNHNV, CDR2 YYDKDF (reference sequence). V lost 3 bases and J 7 bases, leaving 10 bases between the germline ends. The CDR3 coding sequence is TGTGCCACCAGCAGTACACGGATCCAGCCCCAGCATTTT. It is translated as CATSSTRIQPQHF. Supplemented by reference TRBV15 and TRBJ1-5, the full variable domain reads DAMVIQNPRYQVTQFGKPVTLSCSQTLNHNVMYWYQQKSSQAPKLLFHYYDKDFNNEADTPDNFQSRRPNTSFCFLDIRSPGLGDTAMYLCATSSTRIQPQHFGDGTRLSIL.